This T cell receptor beta chain was found in a study of T cell changes during pregnancy in multiple sclerosis. Germline CDR1 SGHDT, CDR2 YYEEEE. The ends lost 2 bases at V and 0 bases at J; junction bases unmatched: 9. The CDR3 has 18 residues. TCRdb keeps only in-frame clones here, not all; method: immunoSEQ multiplex PCR. In the table there are about 50,000 clones, roughly nine tenths of which are singletons. The starting material was CD8+ T cells from peripheral blood mononuclear cells, obtained after pregnancy. The gene calls are TRBV5-6 and TRBJ1-5, with 9 bases fitting TRBD1. The clonotype comes from a female donor with multiple sclerosis, enrolled in a pregnancy study. CDR3 region: CASSFWTGDSYSNQPQHF. DNA for the CDR3: TGTGCCAGCAGCTTCTGGACAGGGGATTCTTATAGCAATCAGCCCCAGCATTTT.